The T cell receptor (beta chain) under discussion was sequenced for a study of blood T cell repertoires in COVID-19. As for the study in general: The United States, Italy and Spain were the sources of the acute and convalescent COVID-19 samples.

Method: immunoSEQ multiplex PCR; TCRdb's copy keeps in-frame clones and lacks some. This sample carries about 34,000 clones, 80% of them seen once, and the ten largest clones take approximately 15%. J was trimmed by 0 bases and V by 4 bases; bases with no gene match: 0. The CDR3 spans 15 residues. Germline V gene data show CDR1 as SGHTS and CDR2 as YDEGEE. The clonotype was recovered from a woman in her 70s with acute or convalescent COVID-19. The V gene is TRBV5-8, the J gene TRBJ2-2, with 10 bases lining up with TRBD1. The sample comprised peripheral blood. CDR3 DNA: TGTGCCAGCAGCGGACAGGGGGCGAACACCGGGGAGCTGTTTTTT. Translating gives CASSGQGANTGELFF.